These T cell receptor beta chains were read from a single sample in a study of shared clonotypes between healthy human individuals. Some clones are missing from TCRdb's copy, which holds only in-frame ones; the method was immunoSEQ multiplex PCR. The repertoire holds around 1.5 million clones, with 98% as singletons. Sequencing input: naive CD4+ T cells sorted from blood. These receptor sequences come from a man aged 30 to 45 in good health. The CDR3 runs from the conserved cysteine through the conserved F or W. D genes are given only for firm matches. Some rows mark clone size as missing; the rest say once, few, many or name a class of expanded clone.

cdr3_aa: CASSQSWERKLAKNIQYF
cdr3_nt: TGCGCCAGCAGTCAATCTTGGGAACGGAAACTAGCCAAAAACATTCAGTACTTC
j_call: TRBJ2-4
v_call: TRBV23-1
clone_size: few
cdr3_length: 18
d_call: .

cdr3_aa: CATSRAGPGGNEQYF
cdr3_nt: TGTGCCACCAGCAGAGCGGGGCCAGGGGGCAACGAGCAGTACTTC
j_call: TRBJ2-7
v_call: TRBV15
clone_size: .
cdr3_length: 15
d_call: TRBD1

cdr3_aa: CASSFAAGNRYTF
cdr3_nt: TGTGCCAGCAGCTTTGCTGCAGGAAACCGCTACACCTTC
j_call: TRBJ1-2
v_call: TRBV7-2
clone_size: .
cdr3_length: 13
d_call: .

cdr3_aa: CASSTGTSGTGELFF
cdr3_nt: TGTGCCAGCAGCACTGGGACTAGCGGCACCGGGGAGCTGTTTTTT
j_call: TRBJ2-2
v_call: TRBV11-2
clone_size: .
cdr3_length: 15
d_call: TRBD2

cdr3_aa: CASSLAGTGGRHGYTF
cdr3_nt: TGTGCCAGCAGCCTTGCCGGGACAGGGGGGAGACATGGCTACACCTTC
j_call: TRBJ1-2
v_call: TRBV5-4
clone_size: .
cdr3_length: 16
d_call: TRBD1

cdr3_aa: CASRFGRYGGGEQYF
cdr3_nt: TGTGCCAGCAGGTTCGGAAGGTACGGCGGGGGCGAGCAGTACTTC
j_call: TRBJ2-7
v_call: TRBV28
clone_size: .
cdr3_length: 15
d_call: TRBD2

cdr3_aa: CASSPPGVGAGELFF
cdr3_nt: TGTGCCAGCAGCCCACCGGGGGTCGGGGCCGGGGAGCTGTTTTTT
j_call: TRBJ2-2
v_call: TRBV2
clone_size: .
cdr3_length: 15
d_call: .

cdr3_aa: CASSYLRVAEQFF
cdr3_nt: TGTGCCAGCAGTTACCTTCGCGTAGCTGAGCAGTTCTTC
j_call: TRBJ2-1
v_call: TRBV6-5
clone_size: once
cdr3_length: 13
d_call: .

cdr3_aa: CASSLARFEQYF
cdr3_nt: TGTGCCAGCAGCCTCGCCCGCTTCGAGCAGTACTTC
j_call: TRBJ2-7
v_call: TRBV28
clone_size: .
cdr3_length: 12
d_call: .

cdr3_aa: CASRGDSAYEQYF
cdr3_nt: TGTGCCAGCAGAGGGGACAGCGCCTACGAGCAGTACTTC
j_call: TRBJ2-7
v_call: TRBV6-1
clone_size: .
cdr3_length: 13
d_call: TRBD1

cdr3_aa: CASSPDRWRETQYF
cdr3_nt: TGTGCCAGCAGCCCGGACAGGTGGAGGGAGACCCAGTACTTC
j_call: TRBJ2-5
v_call: TRBV9
clone_size: .
cdr3_length: 14
d_call: TRBD1

cdr3_aa: CASSVGGTGTDTQYF
cdr3_nt: TGTGCCAGCAGCGTGGGAGGTACGGGTACAGATACGCAGTATTTT
j_call: TRBJ2-3
v_call: TRBV9
clone_size: .
cdr3_length: 15
d_call: .

cdr3_aa: CASRASLHRDYGYTF
cdr3_nt: TGTGCCAGTAGAGCCTCGCTCCACAGGGACTATGGCTACACCTTC
j_call: TRBJ1-2
v_call: TRBV19
clone_size: .
cdr3_length: 15
d_call: .

cdr3_aa: CASSQDLGLAGSTETQYF
cdr3_nt: TGTGCCAGCAGCCAAGATCTGGGACTAGCGGGGTCCACGGAGACCCAGTACTTC
j_call: TRBJ2-5
v_call: TRBV14
clone_size: .
cdr3_length: 18
d_call: TRBD2

cdr3_aa: CASSLDRSSGYNEQFF
cdr3_nt: TGTGCCAGCAGCTTAGATCGGTCTAGCGGTTACAATGAGCAGTTCTTC
j_call: TRBJ2-1
v_call: TRBV11-2
clone_size: .
cdr3_length: 16
d_call: TRBD2

cdr3_aa: CASSSPARVDEQFF
cdr3_nt: TGTGCCAGCAGCTCCCCAGCCAGGGTGGATGAGCAGTTCTTC
j_call: TRBJ2-1
v_call: TRBV5-4
clone_size: .
cdr3_length: 14
d_call: .

cdr3_aa: CSVRREASNEQFF
cdr3_nt: TGCAGCGTTCGACGGGAGGCCTCCAATGAGCAGTTCTTC
j_call: TRBJ2-1
v_call: TRBV29-1
clone_size: .
cdr3_length: 13
d_call: TRBD2

cdr3_aa: CASSDTYEQYF
cdr3_nt: TGTGCCAGCAGTGATACCTACGAGCAGTACTTC
j_call: TRBJ2-7
v_call: TRBV2
clone_size: .
cdr3_length: 11
d_call: .

cdr3_aa: CASSSAGTGSLF
cdr3_nt: TGTGCCAGTAGTTCAGCCGGGACAGGGTCTCTTTTT
j_call: TRBJ2-3
v_call: TRBV19
clone_size: .
cdr3_length: 12
d_call: TRBD1

cdr3_aa: CASTPTGLRLGTQYF
cdr3_nt: TGTGCCAGCACGCCAACGGGCCTTCGTTTAGGGACCCAGTACTTC
j_call: TRBJ2-5
v_call: TRBV28
clone_size: .
cdr3_length: 15
d_call: .

cdr3_aa: CASRTGTGSYEQYF
cdr3_nt: TGTGCCAGCCGGACCGGGACAGGGTCCTACGAGCAGTACTTC
j_call: TRBJ2-7
v_call: TRBV6-1
clone_size: .
cdr3_length: 14
d_call: TRBD1

cdr3_aa: CASVRDTTNTGELFF
cdr3_nt: TGTGCCAGCGTCCGGGACACAACGAACACCGGGGAGCTGTTTTTT
j_call: TRBJ2-2
v_call: TRBV2
clone_size: .
cdr3_length: 15
d_call: .

cdr3_aa: CASSQGDVGNTIYF
cdr3_nt: TGCGCCAGCAGCCAAGGCGACGTCGGAAACACCATATATTTT
j_call: TRBJ1-3
v_call: TRBV4-3
clone_size: .
cdr3_length: 14
d_call: .

cdr3_aa: CASSPSGADNEQYF
cdr3_nt: TGTGCCAGCTCACCATCAGGGGCGGACAACGAGCAGTACTTC
j_call: TRBJ2-7
v_call: TRBV18
clone_size: .
cdr3_length: 14
d_call: .

cdr3_aa: CASSESTHRTGAFYEQYF
cdr3_nt: TGCGCCAGCAGTGAGTCGACTCACAGGACAGGGGCCTTCTACGAGCAGTACTTC
j_call: TRBJ2-7
v_call: TRBV10-1
clone_size: .
cdr3_length: 18
d_call: TRBD1

cdr3_aa: CASSERDSNTEAFF
cdr3_nt: TGCGCCAGCAGTGAGAGGGACAGCAACACTGAAGCTTTCTTT
j_call: TRBJ1-1
v_call: TRBV10-2
clone_size: .
cdr3_length: 14
d_call: TRBD1

cdr3_aa: CASSPTRLAGRTDTQYF
cdr3_nt: TGTGCCAGTAGTCCGACCCGACTAGCGGGACGCACAGATACGCAGTATTTT
j_call: TRBJ2-3
v_call: TRBV19
clone_size: .
cdr3_length: 17
d_call: TRBD2

cdr3_aa: CASSLRRGATTGELFF
cdr3_nt: TGTGCCAGCAGCTTACGTCGGGGGGCGACGACCGGGGAGCTGTTTTTT
j_call: TRBJ2-2
v_call: TRBV7-3
clone_size: .
cdr3_length: 16
d_call: .

cdr3_aa: CASSGLDRAQQTQYF
cdr3_nt: TGTGCCAGCAGCGGACTTGACAGGGCCCAACAGACCCAGTACTTC
j_call: TRBJ2-5
v_call: TRBV6-1
clone_size: .
cdr3_length: 15
d_call: TRBD1

cdr3_aa: CASSSGLAGNEQFF
cdr3_nt: TGCGCCAGCAGTTCGGGACTAGCGGGCAATGAGCAGTTCTTC
j_call: TRBJ2-1
v_call: TRBV5-1
clone_size: .
cdr3_length: 14
d_call: TRBD2

cdr3_aa: CASSLAHSGNTGELFF
cdr3_nt: TGCGCCAGCAGCTTGGCACACAGTGGAAACACCGGGGAGCTGTTTTTT
j_call: TRBJ2-2
v_call: TRBV5-1
clone_size: .
cdr3_length: 16
d_call: .